This TCR beta chain was retrieved from a study of T cell responses to AZD1222 COVID-19 vaccine. Comments on this clone: Its antigen is still unknown.

Broader study findings: The span of vaccine-associated CD4 TCRs extended across spike, with dominance at 160-218 and 743-854. Nearly half of unique spike-specific TCRs reportedly avoided B.1.351 and B.1.1.7 mutated regions. Repertoires in all cases were sampled only once the peak T cell response had passed. The sample set comprised mostly white British donors with more females, and clonal diversity was possibly underestimated.

In germline, CDR1 is GTSNPN, CDR2 SVGIG (reference sequence). V lost 7 bases and J 1 base, leaving 10 bases between the germline ends. CDR3 size: 12 residues. Sequenced by immunoSEQ multiplex PCR; TCRdb stores in-frame clones only, minus some. The sample shows some 120,000 clones, roughly 85% of them seen only once. The specimen was peripheral blood, collected on day 0 of MenACWY control vaccination. The source is an adult in good health. The genes are TRBV30 and TRBJ1-2, with unresolved D. The CDR3 loop reads CASVHLNYGYTF. The CDR3 DNA reads as TGTGCCTCCGTACACCTTAACTATGGCTACACCTTC.